The 20 T cell receptor beta chains given below trace back to one sample, sequenced in a study of shared clonotypes between healthy human individuals. TCRdb keeps only in-frame clones here, not all; method: immunoSEQ multiplex PCR. The sample holds about 2,500,000 clones, around 90% seen once. Sequenced sample: naive CD4+ T cells sorted from blood. Subset reported: CD45RA+ positively selected. The source of these receptors is a man younger than 30 in good health.

The chain carries TRBV4-1 and TRBJ1-6; TRBD1 is a possible D gene (6 bases). V lost 5 bases, J lost 8 bases, and 16 bases lay in between. Germline CDR1 MGHRA, CDR2 YSYEKL. The CDR3 totals 15 residues. Here the CDR3 reads CASSESTGQYSPLHF. The CDR3 DNA follows: TGCGCCAGCAGCGAATCGACAGGCCAATATTCACCCCTCCACTTT.

V gene TRBV7-6 combines with J gene TRBJ1-2; D unresolved. The CDR3 length is 14 residues. The V gene lost 2 bases and the J gene lost 8 bases, with 15 bases spanning the gap. In germline, CDR1 is SGHVS, CDR2 FNYEAQ. The CDR3 DNA sequence: TGTGCCAGCAGCTTAAGGCCTGGCGAGGTCGGCTACACCTTC. Translating gives CASSLRPGEVGYTF.

This clone was detected once. The V and J genes are TRBV18 and TRBJ2-5; tentative D call: TRBD1 (5 bases). CDR3 length: 13 residues. Germline CDR1 and CDR2: KGHSH and LQKENI. Between the trimmed V and J ends, which lost 5 bases and 2 bases, there was a span of 9 bases. CDR3 in amino acids: CASSAGIQETQYF. CDR3 coding DNA: TGTGCCAGCTCAGCAGGGATACAAGAGACCCAGTACTTC.

The J gene is TRBJ1-4, the V gene TRBV5-6; D call uncertain. This CDR3 has 14 amino acids. Trimming took off 1 base at V and 7 bases at J, with 11 bases between the two ends. Per germline, CDR1 SGHDT and CDR2 YYEEEE. CDR3 coding DNA: TGTGCCAGCAGCTTGTATTTCCATACTGAAAAACTGTTTTTT. Translating gives CASSLYFHTEKLFF.

This chain uses TRBV10-3 with TRBJ1-6; D gene ambiguous. V was cut by 2 bases and J by 4 bases, with 9 bases left in between. The CDR3 is 15 residues long. Germline V lookup: CDR1 ENHRY, CDR2 SYGVKD. The DNA of the CDR3 is TGTGCCATCAGTGAGGCAACAGCATATAATTCACCCCTCCACTTT. It is translated as CAISEATAYNSPLHF.

This clone was counted between two and nine times. The chain links TRBV19 to TRBJ1-5; TRBD1 agrees at 9 bases. The CDR3 totals 15 residues. The junction had 5 bases not matched to a gene; V was cut back by 1 base and J by 7 bases. Germline V lookup: CDR1 LNHDA, CDR2 SQIVND (reference sequence). The chain's CDR3 is CASSIGTGAGQPQHF. CDR3 coding DNA: TGTGCCAGTAGTATAGGGACAGGGGCTGGGCAGCCCCAGCATTTT. Full variable domain (rest looked up from reference TRBV19 and TRBJ1-5): DGGITQSPKYLFRKEGQNVTLSCEQNLNHDAMYWYRQDPGQGLRLIYYSQIVNDFQKGDIAEGYSVSREKKESFPLTVTSAQKNPTAFYLCASSIGTGAGQPQHFGDGTRLSIL.

The rearrangement uses TRBV19 and TRBJ1-4; perhaps TRBD1 as D (6 bases). Trimming took off 9 bases at V and 7 bases at J, with 24 bases between the two ends. This CDR3 is 16 amino acids long. Per the germline V gene, CDR1 is LNHDA and CDR2 is SQIVND (reference sequence). CDR3 nucleotides: TGTGCCAGCTCCCGACCCCCAGGGGTCCTGAGTGAAAAACTGTTTTTT. Its protein is CASSRPPGVLSEKLFF.

The rearrangement joins TRBV9 to TRBJ2-1; 7 positions agree with TRBD2. The trim removed 3 bases at V and 0 bases at J, leaving 9 bases unmatched. Germline V gene lookup returns CDR1 SGDLS and CDR2 YYNGEE. The CDR3 length is 17 residues. CDR3 region: CASSAAIRDYSYNEQFF. In DNA, the CDR3 is TGTGCCAGCAGCGCCGCTATCCGGGACTACTCCTACAATGAGCAGTTCTTC.

This clone was recorded only once. The rearrangement joins TRBV6-6 to TRBJ2-7; a weak D match, TRBD1 (5 bases). CDR3 length: 14 amino acids. From germline, CDR1 is MNHNY and CDR2 SVGAGI (reference sequence). Trimming took 6 bases from V and 0 from J, leaving 12 bases between them. The CDR3 DNA follows: TGTGCCAGCAGCTCAGACAGAACCTCCTACGAGCAGTACTTC. Residues: CASSSDRTSYEQYF.

This clone showed up just once. The rearrangement joins TRBV5-8 to TRBJ2-2, with TRBD2 matching 7 bases. The CDR3 length is 15 residues. V trimming: 1 base; J trimming: 1 base; junction bases outside the gene matches: 1. CDR1 SGHTS and CDR2 YDEGEE come from the germline V gene. CDR3 sequence: CASSLRGRNTGELFF. In nucleotides, the CDR3 is TGTGCCAGCAGCTTGCGCGGGAGGAACACCGGGGAGCTGTTTTTT.

This chain uses TRBV18 with TRBJ1-6; D remains unclear. This CDR3 is 16 amino acids long. Germline-derived CDR1 and CDR2 are KGHSH and LQKENI. The V end was cut by 4 bases, the J end by 5 bases, with 15 bases between. The CDR3, as DNA: TGTGCCAGCTCACTTAAACCGGGTCTGGATAATTCACCCCTCCACTTT. Protein sequence: CASSLKPGLDNSPLHF.

The chain links TRBV7-2 to TRBJ2-5; D perhaps matches TRBD1 (6 bases). The germline CDR1 and CDR2 sequences are SGHTA and FQGNSA. The CDR3 loop spans 13 amino acids. V shed 6 bases and J shed 0 bases, with 8 bases lying between them. The CDR3 region has the DNA TGTGCCAGCAGTAGGGGGTACCAAGAGACCCAGTACTTC. Protein product: CASSRGYQETQYF.

V and J are TRBV10-3 and TRBJ1-3; D is unresolved. Germline values: CDR1 ENHRY, CDR2 SYGVKD. V was trimmed by 8 bases and J by 0 bases, leaving 17 bases between them. The CDR3 has 16 amino acids. CDR3: CAIGYGPMSSGNTIYF. CDR3 in DNA: TGTGCCATCGGGTACGGACCCATGAGCTCTGGAAACACCATATATTTT.

The rearrangement links TRBV4-2 to TRBJ2-1, with D perhaps given as TRBD1 or TRBD2 (5 bases each). This CDR3 spans 16 amino acids. Germline loops: CDR1 LGHNA, CDR2 YNFKEQ. The V end was cut by 1 base, the J end by 0 bases, with 10 bases between. Written as DNA, the CDR3 is TGTGCCAGCAGCCAAGCTGAGGGGAGCTCCTACAATGAGCAGTTCTTC. Amino acid sequence: CASSQAEGSSYNEQFF.

The genes are TRBV7-9 and TRBJ1-4; D may be TRBD1 (6 bases). Per germline, CDR1 SEHNR and CDR2 FQNEAQ (reference sequence). V was pared by 1 base and J by 5 bases, with 11 bases between. The CDR3 sequence is 15 residues long. The CDR3 spells CASSLGPGVNEKLFF. The CDR3 nucleotides are TGTGCCAGCAGCTTAGGTCCAGGGGTGAATGAAAAACTGTTTTTT.

This rearrangement joins TRBV7-2 to TRBJ2-7; 14 bases agree with TRBD2. This CDR3 region has 15 residues. The V gene's germline CDR1 is SGHTA and CDR2 FQGNSA. The trim removed 4 bases at V and 4 bases at J, leaving 3 bases unmatched. The CDR3 reads CASSSTSGRGYEQYF. The CDR3 nucleotides read TGTGCCAGCAGCTCGACTAGCGGGAGGGGGTACGAGCAGTACTTC.

The chain is built from TRBV29-1 and TRBJ2-7; D uncertain. Trimming shortened V by 4 bases and J by 6 bases, and 13 bases separated the two germline ends. The CDR3 sequence is 12 residues long. CDR1 and CDR2 from the germline V gene are SQVTM and ANQGSEA. Here the CDR3 reads CSVGPGIGEQYF. CDR3 bases: TGCAGCGTTGGACCAGGCATAGGCGAGCAGTACTTC.

The chain couples TRBV5-3 to TRBJ1-5; unclear D gene. TRBV5-3 is flagged as an ORF with uncertain function. V gave up 4 bases and J gave up 0 bases, with 14 bases separating them. The CDR3 totals 16 residues. The CDR3 DNA follows: TGTGCCAGAAGCCCCCTAGTACAGTATAGCAATCAGCCCCAGCATTTT. Its translation: CARSPLVQYSNQPQHF.

The sample holds one count of this clone. This sample includes further DNA sequences coding for the same CDR3. The chain has TRBV6-5 and TRBJ1-6; 8 bases align to TRBD1. J was trimmed by 5 bases and V by 5 bases; bases with no gene match: 2. The CDR3 covers 14 residues. Germline loops: CDR1 MNHEY, CDR2 SVGAGI. In nucleotides, the CDR3 is TGTGCCAGCAGTCTGACAGGGGATAATTCACCCCTCCACTTT. It specifies CASSLTGDNSPLHF.

The rearrangement uses TRBV10-3 and TRBJ1-1; possibly TRBD1 for D (6 bases). Germline CDR1 ENHRY, CDR2 SYGVKD. The V and J ends lost 4 bases and 2 bases respectively, with 14 bases between them. This CDR3 is 15 amino acids long. CDR3 sequence (DNA): TGTGCCATCAGTGGTAGGGGGGCGGGAAACACTGAAGCTTTCTTT. Translated, it gives CAISGRGAGNTEAFF.